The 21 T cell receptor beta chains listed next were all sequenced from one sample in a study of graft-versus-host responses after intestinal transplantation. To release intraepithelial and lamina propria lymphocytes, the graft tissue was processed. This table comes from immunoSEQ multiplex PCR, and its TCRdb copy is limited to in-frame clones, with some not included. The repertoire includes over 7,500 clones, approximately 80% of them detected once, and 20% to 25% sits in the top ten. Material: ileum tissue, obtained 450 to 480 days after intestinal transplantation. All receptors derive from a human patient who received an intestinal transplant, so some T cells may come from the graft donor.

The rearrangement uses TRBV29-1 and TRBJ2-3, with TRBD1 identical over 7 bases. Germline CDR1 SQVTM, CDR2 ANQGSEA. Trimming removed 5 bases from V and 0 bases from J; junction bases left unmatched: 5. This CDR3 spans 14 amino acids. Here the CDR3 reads CSVNRDRSTDTQYF. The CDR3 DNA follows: TGCAGCGTTAACCGGGACAGAAGCACAGATACGCAGTATTTT.

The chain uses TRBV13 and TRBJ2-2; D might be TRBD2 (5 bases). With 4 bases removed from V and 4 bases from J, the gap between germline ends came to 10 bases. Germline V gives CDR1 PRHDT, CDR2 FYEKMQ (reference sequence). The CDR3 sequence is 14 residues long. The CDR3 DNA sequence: TGTGCCAGCAGCTGGGTCCGGGGCACCGGGGAGCTGTTTTTT. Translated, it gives CASSWVRGTGELFF.

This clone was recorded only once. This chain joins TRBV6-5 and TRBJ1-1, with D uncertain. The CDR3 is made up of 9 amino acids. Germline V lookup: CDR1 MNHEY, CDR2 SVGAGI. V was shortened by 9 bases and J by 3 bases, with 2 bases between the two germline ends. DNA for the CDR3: TGTGCCAGTCACACTGAAGCTTTCTTT. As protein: CASHTEAFF.

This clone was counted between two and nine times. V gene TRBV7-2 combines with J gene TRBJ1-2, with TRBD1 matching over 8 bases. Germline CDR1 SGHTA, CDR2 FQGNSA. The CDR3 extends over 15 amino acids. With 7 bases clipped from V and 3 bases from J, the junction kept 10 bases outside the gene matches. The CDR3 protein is CASTLGQAVYYGYTF. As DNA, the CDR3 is TGTGCCAGCACCCTGGGACAGGCGGTTTACTATGGCTACACCTTC.

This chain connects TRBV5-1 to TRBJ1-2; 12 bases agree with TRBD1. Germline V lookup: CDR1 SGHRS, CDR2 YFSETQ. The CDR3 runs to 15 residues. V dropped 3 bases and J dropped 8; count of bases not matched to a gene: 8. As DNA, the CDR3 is TGCGCCAGCAGCTCCCCCGGGACAGGGGGCCAGGGCTACACCTTC. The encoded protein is CASSSPGTGGQGYTF. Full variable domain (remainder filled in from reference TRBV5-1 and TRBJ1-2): KAGVTQTPRYLIKTRGQQVTLSCSPISGHRSVSWYQQTPGQGLQFLFEYFSETQRNKGNFPGRFSGRQFSNSRSEMNVSTLELGDSALYLCASSSPGTGGQGYTFGSGTRLTVV.

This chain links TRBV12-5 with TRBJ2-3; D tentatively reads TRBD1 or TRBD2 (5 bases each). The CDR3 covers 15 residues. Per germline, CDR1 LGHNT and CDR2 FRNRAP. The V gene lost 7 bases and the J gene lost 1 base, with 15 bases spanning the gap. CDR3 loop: CASALLGARTDTQYF. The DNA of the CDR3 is TGTGCTAGTGCCCTTCTCGGGGCCCGCACAGATACGCAGTATTTT.

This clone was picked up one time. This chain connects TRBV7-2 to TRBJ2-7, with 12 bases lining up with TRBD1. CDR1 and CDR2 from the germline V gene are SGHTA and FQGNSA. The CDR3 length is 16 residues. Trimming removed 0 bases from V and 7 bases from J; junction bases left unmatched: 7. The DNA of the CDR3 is TGTGCCAGCAGCTTAGCGGTGGGACAGGGGGCCCGAGAGCAGTACTTC. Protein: CASSLAVGQGAREQYF.

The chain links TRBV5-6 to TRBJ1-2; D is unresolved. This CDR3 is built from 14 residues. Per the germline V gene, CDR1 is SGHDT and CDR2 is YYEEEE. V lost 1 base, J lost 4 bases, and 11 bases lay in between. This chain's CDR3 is CASSLIYHIYGYTF. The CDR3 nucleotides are TGTGCCAGCAGCTTGATTTATCACATCTATGGCTACACCTTC.

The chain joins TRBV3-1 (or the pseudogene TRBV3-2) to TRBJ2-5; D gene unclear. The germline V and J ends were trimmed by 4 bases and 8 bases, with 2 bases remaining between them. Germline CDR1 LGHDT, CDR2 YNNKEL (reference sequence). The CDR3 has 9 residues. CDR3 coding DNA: TGTGCCAGCAGCCGTACCCAGTACTTC. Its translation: CASSRTQYF.

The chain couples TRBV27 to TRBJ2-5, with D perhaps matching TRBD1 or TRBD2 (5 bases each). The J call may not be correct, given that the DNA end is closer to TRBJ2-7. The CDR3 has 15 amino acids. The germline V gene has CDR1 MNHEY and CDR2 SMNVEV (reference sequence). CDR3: CASSSGGSISYEQYF. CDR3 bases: TGTGCCAGCAGCTCTGGGGGTTCCATCTCCTACGAGCAGTACTTC.

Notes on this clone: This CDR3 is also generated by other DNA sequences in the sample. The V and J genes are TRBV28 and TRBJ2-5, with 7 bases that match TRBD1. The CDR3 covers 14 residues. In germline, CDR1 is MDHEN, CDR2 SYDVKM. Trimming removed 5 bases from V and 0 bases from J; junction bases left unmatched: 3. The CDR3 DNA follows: TGTGCCAGCAGTCCCGGGACAGACCAAGAGACCCAGTACTTC. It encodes CASSPGTDQETQYF.

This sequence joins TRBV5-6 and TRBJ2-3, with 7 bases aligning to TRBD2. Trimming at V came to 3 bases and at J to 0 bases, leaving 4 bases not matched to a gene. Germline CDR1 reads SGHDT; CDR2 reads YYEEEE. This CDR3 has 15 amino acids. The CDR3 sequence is CASSWGGSSTDTQYF. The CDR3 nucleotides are TGTGCCAGCAGCTGGGGGGGATCTAGCACAGATACGCAGTATTTT.

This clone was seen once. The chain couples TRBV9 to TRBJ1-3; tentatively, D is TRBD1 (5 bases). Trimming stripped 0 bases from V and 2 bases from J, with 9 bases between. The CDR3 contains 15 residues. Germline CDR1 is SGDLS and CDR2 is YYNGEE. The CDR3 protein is CASSVVGAPGNTIYF. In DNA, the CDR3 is TGTGCCAGCAGCGTAGTCGGGGCTCCTGGAAACACCATATATTTT.

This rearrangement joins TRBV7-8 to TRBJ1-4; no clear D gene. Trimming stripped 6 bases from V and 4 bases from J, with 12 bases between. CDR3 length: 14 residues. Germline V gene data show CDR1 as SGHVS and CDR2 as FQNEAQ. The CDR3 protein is CASRAGPNNEKLFF. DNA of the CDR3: TGTGCCAGCAGGGCAGGACCCAATAATGAAAAACTGTTTTTT. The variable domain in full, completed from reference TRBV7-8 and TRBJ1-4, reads GAGVSQSPRYKVAKRGQDVALRCDPISGHVSLFWYQQALGQGPEFLTYFQNEAQLDKSGLPSDRFFAERPEGSVSTLKIQRTQQEDSAVYLCASRAGPNNEKLFFGSGTQLSVL.

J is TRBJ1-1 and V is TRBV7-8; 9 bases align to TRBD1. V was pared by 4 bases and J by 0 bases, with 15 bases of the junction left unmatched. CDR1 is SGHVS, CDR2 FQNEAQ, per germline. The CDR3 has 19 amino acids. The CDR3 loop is CASSSKGTGFNGLNTEAFF. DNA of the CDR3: TGTGCCAGCAGCTCTAAAGGGACAGGGTTTAATGGGTTGAACACTGAAGCTTTCTTT.

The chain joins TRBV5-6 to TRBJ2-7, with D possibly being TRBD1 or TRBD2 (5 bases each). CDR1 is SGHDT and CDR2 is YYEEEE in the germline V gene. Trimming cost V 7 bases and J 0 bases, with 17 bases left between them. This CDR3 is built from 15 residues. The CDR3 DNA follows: TGTGCCAGCCTCCCGAGGGGCGAAAGCTCCTACGAGCAGTACTTC. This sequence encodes CASLPRGESSYEQYF.

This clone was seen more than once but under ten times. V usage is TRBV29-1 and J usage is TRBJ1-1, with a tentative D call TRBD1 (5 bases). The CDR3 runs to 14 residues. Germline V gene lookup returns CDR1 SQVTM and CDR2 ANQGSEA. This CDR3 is CSDFGREGDTEAFF. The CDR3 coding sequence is TGCAGTGACTTCGGGAGGGAAGGGGACACTGAAGCTTTCTTT.

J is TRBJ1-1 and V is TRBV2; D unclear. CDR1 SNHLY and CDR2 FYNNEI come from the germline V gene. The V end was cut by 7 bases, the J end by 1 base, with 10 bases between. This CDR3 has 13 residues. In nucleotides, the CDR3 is TGTGCCAGCAAACCGACGGCGAACACTGAAGCTTTCTTT. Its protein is CASKPTANTEAFF.

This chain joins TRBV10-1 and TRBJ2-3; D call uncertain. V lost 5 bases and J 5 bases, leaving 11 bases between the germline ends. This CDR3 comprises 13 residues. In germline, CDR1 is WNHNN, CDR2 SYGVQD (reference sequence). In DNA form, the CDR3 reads TGCGCCAGCAGTTTAGACGGAAGAGATACGCAGTATTTT. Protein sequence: CASSLDGRDTQYF.

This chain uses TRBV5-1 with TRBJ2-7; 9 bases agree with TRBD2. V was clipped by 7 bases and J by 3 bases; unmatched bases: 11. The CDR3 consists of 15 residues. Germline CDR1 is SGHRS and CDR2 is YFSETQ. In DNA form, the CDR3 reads TGCGCCAGCGCCGGAATGGGACTAGCTGGCTACGAGCAGTACTTC. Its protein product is CASAGMGLAGYEQYF.

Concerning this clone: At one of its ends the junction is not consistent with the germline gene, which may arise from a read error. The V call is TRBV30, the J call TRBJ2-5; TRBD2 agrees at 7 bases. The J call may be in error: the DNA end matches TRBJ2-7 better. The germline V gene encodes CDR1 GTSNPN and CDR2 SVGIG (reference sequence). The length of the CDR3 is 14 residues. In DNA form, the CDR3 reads TGTGCCGGGAGTGCGGGGGTGGGCTCCTACGAGCAGTACTTC. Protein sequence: CAGSAGVGSYEQYF.